These T cell receptor beta chains were read from a single sample in a study of blood T cells in healthy people across ages. TCRdb processed the 5' RACE reads anew with MiXCR; each CDR3 protein has one entry. The sample lists 650,000 or so distinct CDR3 sequences; roughly half were seen once. What was sequenced was blood. These receptors came from a woman older than 75 in good health. CDR3s include the opening cysteine and the closing phenylalanine or tryptophan. Each record gives: CDR3 DNA, CDR3 protein, J gene, V gene, D gene, CDR3 length, clone size. A D gene is named only where the DNA matches it firmly. Rows may omit the clone size; those that give it use once, few, many or a size class.

CDR3nt: TGCGCCAGCAGCTTGGAATTCGGCAGGGGGAAACCTCCCTATGGCTACACCTTC
CDR3aa: CASSLEFGRGKPPYGYTF
j_gene: TRBJ1-2
v_gene: TRBV5-1
d_gene: TRBD1
len: 18
abundance: few

CDR3nt: TGTGCCAGCAGCCAAGGCGTGGGCAGCCATACGCAGTATTTT
CDR3aa: CASSQGVGSHTQYF
j_gene: TRBJ2-3
v_gene: TRBV3-1
d_gene: .
len: 14
abundance: many

CDR3nt: TGTGCCAGCAGCTTAAGGTCAGGGGTGATCCAGCCCCAGCATTTT
CDR3aa: CASSLRSGVIQPQHF
j_gene: TRBJ1-5
v_gene: TRBV7-2
d_gene: .
len: 15
abundance: few

CDR3nt: TGCGCCAGCACCTTTTCACAAGGGACCCAGTACTTC
CDR3aa: CASTFSQGTQYF
j_gene: TRBJ2-5
v_gene: TRBV5-1
d_gene: .
len: 12
abundance: .

CDR3nt: TGTGCCAGCAGTTTAGAGGTTTTTGGGCCCGTTGGCTACACCTTC
CDR3aa: CASSLEVFGPVGYTF
j_gene: TRBJ1-2
v_gene: TRBV12-3/TRBV12-4
d_gene: .
len: 15
abundance: .

CDR3nt: TGTGCCAGCAGAAGACGCGAACCGGGACAGGTTAGCACAGATACGCAGTATTTT
CDR3aa: CASRRREPGQVSTDTQYF
j_gene: TRBJ2-3
v_gene: TRBV2
d_gene: TRBD1
len: 18
abundance: few

CDR3nt: TGTGCCAGCAGCCCCGGACTAGCGGAGCAGTTCTTC
CDR3aa: CASSPGLAEQFF
j_gene: TRBJ2-1
v_gene: TRBV11-2
d_gene: TRBD2
len: 12
abundance: many

CDR3nt: TGCGCCAGCAGCCAAGGGCGAGGCGAGCAGTACTTC
CDR3aa: CASSQGRGEQYF
j_gene: TRBJ2-7
v_gene: TRBV4-1
d_gene: .
len: 12
abundance: .

CDR3nt: TGTGCCAGCAGCGCCCGACCGGTCAGGACTAACTATGGCTACACCTTC
CDR3aa: CASSARPVRTNYGYTF
j_gene: TRBJ1-2
v_gene: TRBV9
d_gene: .
len: 16
abundance: few

CDR3nt: TGTGCCACCAGTTTCAACACAGGGAGATCCACAGATACGCAGTATTTT
CDR3aa: CATSFNTGRSTDTQYF
j_gene: TRBJ2-3
v_gene: TRBV24-1
d_gene: .
len: 16
abundance: many

CDR3nt: TGCAGTACGGGCGGGGAATACAATGAGCAGTTCTTC
CDR3aa: CSTGGEYNEQFF
j_gene: TRBJ2-1
v_gene: TRBV20-1
d_gene: .
len: 12
abundance: many

CDR3nt: TGTGCCAGCAGAGGCAGAGTGGGAGGGGACGAGCAGTACTTC
CDR3aa: CASRGRVGGDEQYF
j_gene: TRBJ2-7
v_gene: TRBV12-3/TRBV12-4
d_gene: TRBD2
len: 14
abundance: .

CDR3nt: TGTGCCAGCAGTTTCCCTAGCCGACCCTACGAGCAGTACTTC
CDR3aa: CASSFPSRPYEQYF
j_gene: TRBJ2-7
v_gene: TRBV27
d_gene: .
len: 14
abundance: once

CDR3nt: TGTGCCAGCAGTTCCGGGACTCTCAGGACCCAGTACTTC
CDR3aa: CASSSGTLRTQYF
j_gene: TRBJ2-5
v_gene: TRBV12-3/TRBV12-4
d_gene: .
len: 13
abundance: many

CDR3nt: TGTGCCAGCAGCGTAGTCGGGACAACAAGCTCCTACGAGCAGTACTTC
CDR3aa: CASSVVGTTSSYEQYF
j_gene: TRBJ2-7
v_gene: TRBV9
d_gene: .
len: 16
abundance: .

CDR3nt: TGTGCCAGCAGTTTCCAGGGGGCGGCTAATGAAAAACTGTTTTTT
CDR3aa: CASSFQGAANEKLFF
j_gene: TRBJ1-4
v_gene: TRBV28
d_gene: TRBD1
len: 15
abundance: few

CDR3nt: TGCAGCTTCGGGACAGACCGTGACGAGCAGTACTTC
CDR3aa: CSFGTDRDEQYF
j_gene: TRBJ2-7
v_gene: TRBV29-1
d_gene: TRBD1
len: 12
abundance: .

CDR3nt: TGTGCCAGCAGTCCCGTTGATACAGGCGCCGGGACAGATACGCAGTATTTT
CDR3aa: CASSPVDTGAGTDTQYF
j_gene: TRBJ2-3
v_gene: TRBV6-1
d_gene: .
len: 17
abundance: once

CDR3nt: TGCAGTGCCCTACAGCGTCCCAAAAACATTCAGTACTTC
CDR3aa: CSALQRPKNIQYF
j_gene: TRBJ2-4
v_gene: TRBV20-1
d_gene: .
len: 13
abundance: many

CDR3nt: TGTGCCAGCAGCCGTAGAGCGGACTGGAACAATGAGCAGTTCTTC
CDR3aa: CASSRRADWNNEQFF
j_gene: TRBJ2-1
v_gene: TRBV7-9
d_gene: .
len: 15
abundance: .

CDR3nt: TGTGCCAGCAGTTTAAGGGCCTCCAAGCAGTTCTTC
CDR3aa: CASSLRASKQFF
j_gene: TRBJ2-1
v_gene: TRBV27
d_gene: .
len: 12
abundance: few

CDR3nt: TGCAGTGCTAGAGACCCGAGGGGGGGTAGCAATCAGCCCCAGCATTTT
CDR3aa: CSARDPRGGSNQPQHF
j_gene: TRBJ1-5
v_gene: TRBV20-1
d_gene: .
len: 16
abundance: .

CDR3nt: TGTGCCAGCAGTTTACGGGCCGGGACAGTTGTCTACAATGAGCAGTACTTC
CDR3aa: CASSLRAGTVVYNEQYF
j_gene: TRBJ2-7
v_gene: TRBV28
d_gene: TRBD1
len: 17
abundance: .

CDR3nt: TGCGCCAGCGGCCAGGGGAGCTCCTACAATGAGCAGTTCTTC
CDR3aa: CASGQGSSYNEQFF
j_gene: TRBJ2-1
v_gene: TRBV10-1
d_gene: .
len: 14
abundance: .

CDR3nt: TGTGCCAGCAGTGAATGGGGGGCCCGCTACGAGCAGTACTTC
CDR3aa: CASSEWGARYEQYF
j_gene: TRBJ2-7
v_gene: TRBV25-1
d_gene: .
len: 14
abundance: .

CDR3nt: TGTGCCAGCAGCTCGGGACCCGGGAGGGTCAATGAGCAGTTCTTC
CDR3aa: CASSSGPGRVNEQFF
j_gene: TRBJ2-1
v_gene: TRBV7-3
d_gene: TRBD2
len: 15
abundance: .

CDR3nt: TGCGCCAGCAGCCAACTCGGCAGGAGACTCCAAGAGACCCAGTACTTC
CDR3aa: CASSQLGRRLQETQYF
j_gene: TRBJ2-5
v_gene: TRBV4-1
d_gene: .
len: 16
abundance: few

CDR3nt: TGTGCCGGGAGTCCACAGGCCGGCGAGCAGTACTTC
CDR3aa: CAGSPQAGEQYF
j_gene: TRBJ2-7
v_gene: TRBV30
d_gene: .
len: 12
abundance: .

CDR3nt: TGCAGCGTTGCCGGGACCCTGGGCTGGGATACGCAGTATTTT
CDR3aa: CSVAGTLGWDTQYF
j_gene: TRBJ2-3
v_gene: TRBV29-1
d_gene: .
len: 14
abundance: .

CDR3nt: TGCTCCAGCAGCCGCATCCCGACTAACAATGAGCAGTTCTTC
CDR3aa: CSSSRIPTNNEQFF
j_gene: TRBJ2-1
v_gene: TRBV5-1
d_gene: .
len: 14
abundance: .

CDR3nt: TGTGCCAGCAGTTACTCGGTAGCGGGAGAGGGCACAGATACGCAGTATTTT
CDR3aa: CASSYSVAGEGTDTQYF
j_gene: TRBJ2-3
v_gene: TRBV6-5
d_gene: TRBD2
len: 17
abundance: .

CDR3nt: TGTGCCAGCAGCTCAGGGGGAAAGAACACCGGGGAGCTGTTTTTT
CDR3aa: CASSSGGKNTGELFF
j_gene: TRBJ2-2
v_gene: TRBV12-3/TRBV12-4
d_gene: TRBD1
len: 15
abundance: .

CDR3nt: TGTGCCAGCAGCCGATGGGTTCCGGAGGGTAGTGCGCAGTATTTT
CDR3aa: CASSRWVPEGSAQYF
j_gene: TRBJ2-3
v_gene: TRBV3-1
d_gene: .
len: 15
abundance: many

CDR3nt: TGTGCCAGCAGTTTAATAGTATCATCGTGGCGAGCGGTGCCCAATGAGCAGTTCTTC
CDR3aa: CASSLIVSSWRAVPNEQFF
j_gene: TRBJ2-1
v_gene: TRBV12-3/TRBV12-4
d_gene: .
len: 19
abundance: .

CDR3nt: TGCAGTGCAGACACCTCGACTAGTCCCACGCAGTATTTT
CDR3aa: CSADTSTSPTQYF
j_gene: TRBJ2-3
v_gene: TRBV20-1
d_gene: .
len: 13
abundance: many

CDR3nt: TGCAGTGCTAGAGCCCCCGGGAGGGCCTATGGCTACACCTTC
CDR3aa: CSARAPGRAYGYTF
j_gene: TRBJ1-2
v_gene: TRBV20-1
d_gene: .
len: 14
abundance: .

CDR3nt: TGTGCCAGCAGTTTTCTCGCGAAAGCAGCAAAAGATACGCAGTATTTT
CDR3aa: CASSFLAKAAKDTQYF
j_gene: TRBJ2-3
v_gene: TRBV27
d_gene: .
len: 16
abundance: .